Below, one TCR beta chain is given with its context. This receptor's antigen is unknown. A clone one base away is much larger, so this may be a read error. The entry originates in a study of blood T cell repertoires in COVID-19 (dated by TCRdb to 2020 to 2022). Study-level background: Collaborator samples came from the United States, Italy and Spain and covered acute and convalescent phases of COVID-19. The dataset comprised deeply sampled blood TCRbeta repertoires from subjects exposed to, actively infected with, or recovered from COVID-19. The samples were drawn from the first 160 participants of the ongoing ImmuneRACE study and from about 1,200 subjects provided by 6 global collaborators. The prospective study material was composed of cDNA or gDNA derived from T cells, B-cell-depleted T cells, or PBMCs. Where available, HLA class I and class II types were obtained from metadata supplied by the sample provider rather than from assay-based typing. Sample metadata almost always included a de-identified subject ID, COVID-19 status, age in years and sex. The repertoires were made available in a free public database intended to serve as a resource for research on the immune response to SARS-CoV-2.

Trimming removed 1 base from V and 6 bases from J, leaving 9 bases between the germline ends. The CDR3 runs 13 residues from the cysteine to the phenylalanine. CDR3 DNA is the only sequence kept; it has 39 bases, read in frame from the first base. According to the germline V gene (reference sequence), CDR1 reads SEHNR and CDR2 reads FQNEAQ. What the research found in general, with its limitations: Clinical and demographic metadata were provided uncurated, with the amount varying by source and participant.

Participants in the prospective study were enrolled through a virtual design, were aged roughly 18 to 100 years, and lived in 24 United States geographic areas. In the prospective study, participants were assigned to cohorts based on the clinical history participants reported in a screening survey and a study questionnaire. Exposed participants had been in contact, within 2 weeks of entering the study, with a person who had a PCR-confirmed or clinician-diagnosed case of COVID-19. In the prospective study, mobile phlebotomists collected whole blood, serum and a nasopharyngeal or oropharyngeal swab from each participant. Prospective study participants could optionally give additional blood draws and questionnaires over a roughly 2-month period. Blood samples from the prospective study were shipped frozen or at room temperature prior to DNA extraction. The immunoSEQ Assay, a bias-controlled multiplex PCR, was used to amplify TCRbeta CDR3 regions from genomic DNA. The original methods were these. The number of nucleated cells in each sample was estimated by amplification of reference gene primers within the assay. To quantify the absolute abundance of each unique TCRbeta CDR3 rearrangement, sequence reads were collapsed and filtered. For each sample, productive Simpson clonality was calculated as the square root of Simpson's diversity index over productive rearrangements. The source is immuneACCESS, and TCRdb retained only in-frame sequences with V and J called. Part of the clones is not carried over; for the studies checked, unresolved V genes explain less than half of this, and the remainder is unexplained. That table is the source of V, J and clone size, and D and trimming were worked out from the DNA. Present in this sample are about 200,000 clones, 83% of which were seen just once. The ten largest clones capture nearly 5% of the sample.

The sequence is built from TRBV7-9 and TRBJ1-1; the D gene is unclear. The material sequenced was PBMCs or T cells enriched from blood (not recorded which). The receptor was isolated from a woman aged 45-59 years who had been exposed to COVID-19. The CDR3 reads CASSLVGEAEAFF. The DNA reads TGTGCCAGCAGCTTAGTTGGGGAGGCTGAAGCTTTCTTT. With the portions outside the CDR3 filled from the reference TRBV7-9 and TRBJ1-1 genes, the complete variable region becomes DTGVSQNPRHKITKRGQNVTFRCDPISEHNRLYWYRQTLGQGPEFLTYFQNEAQLEKSRLLSDRFSAERPKGSFSTLEIQRTEQGDSAMYLCASSLVGEAEAFFGQGTRLTVV.